The 28 T cell receptor beta chains reported below all come from one sample, sequenced in a study of identifying expanded T cells in peripheral blood. The protocol was immunoSEQ multiplex PCR, while the TCRdb copy is restricted to in-frame clones and leaves out a portion. The top ten clones hold approximately 4% of a sample with about 89,000 clones, around 88% of them seen once. Sequencing used blood. Receptor source: a person aged 18 to 75 in good health.

The chain has TRBV2 and TRBJ2-3; possibly TRBD1 for D (5 bases). Trimming removed 6 bases from V and 0 bases from J, with 13 bases in between. Germline CDR1 and CDR2: SNHLY and FYNNEI. This CDR3 has 15 amino acids. CDR3 sequence reads: CASRKDSHSTDTQYF. CDR3 nucleotide sequence: TGTGCCAGCAGGAAAGACAGCCATAGCACAGATACGCAGTATTTT.

CDR3 in DNA: TGTGCCAGCAGCCAGACTAGCAGGACAGATACGCAGTATTTT. Amino acid sequence: CASSQTSRTDTQYF. V gene TRBV7-7 combines with J gene TRBJ2-3; TRBD2 matches at 7 bases. Germline V gene data show CDR1 as SSHAT and CDR2 as FNYEAQ (reference sequence). With V trimmed by 5 bases and J by 3 bases, 5 bases remained unmatched. The CDR3 covers 14 residues.

The chain links TRBV6-5 to TRBJ1-2; the D is unclear. Germline V lookup: CDR1 MNHEY, CDR2 SVGAGI. V was cut by 2 bases and J by 3 bases, with 1 base left in between. The CDR3 totals 11 residues. The DNA for the CDR3 is TGTGCCAGCAGTTACGACTATGGCTACACCTTC. Translating it yields CASSYDYGYTF.

CDR3 nucleotides: TGTGCCAGCAGCTTAGGAGGGCTAGCGGGACCCAAAAACATTCAGTACTTC. The encoded protein is CASSLGGLAGPKNIQYF. This rearrangement joins TRBV11-2 to TRBJ2-4, with TRBD2 matching over 9 bases. Per germline, CDR1 SGHAT and CDR2 FQNNGV. The CDR3 totals 17 residues. Germline trimming cut 1 base from V and 2 bases from J; bases unmatched to any gene: 6. Complete variable domain (other parts from reference TRBV11-2 and TRBJ2-4): EAGVAQSPRYKIIEKRQSVAFWCNPISGHATLYWYQQILGQGPKLLIQFQNNGVVDDSQLPKDRFSAERLKGVDSTLKIQPAKLEDSAVYLCASSLGGLAGPKNIQYFGAGTRLSVL.

The rearrangement links TRBV2 to TRBJ2-2; maybe TRBD1 (6 bases). Germline V lookup: CDR1 SNHLY, CDR2 FYNNEI. CDR3 length: 15 amino acids. Trimming stripped 3 bases from V and 0 bases from J, with 8 bases between. Written as DNA, the CDR3 is TGTGCCAGCAGTGATACAGGGACGAACACCGGGGAGCTGTTTTTT. This sequence encodes CASSDTGTNTGELFF. The whole variable domain, filled in from reference TRBV2 and TRBJ2-2, reads EPEVTQTPSHQVTQMGQEVILRCVPISNHLYFYWYRQILGQKVEFLVSFYNNEISEKSEIFDDQFSVERPDGSNFTLKIRSTKLEDSAMYFCASSDTGTNTGELFFGEGSRLTVL.

The chain is built from TRBV5-4 and TRBJ2-2; 7 bases fit TRBD2. The CDR3 is 16 amino acids. The trim removed 3 bases at V and 6 bases at J, leaving 11 bases unmatched. Per germline, CDR1 SGHNT and CDR2 YYREEE (reference sequence). Here the CDR3 DNA reads TGTGCCAGCAGCTGGGGTGGCGGGAGCTCCCCCGGGGAGCTGTTTTTT. It translates to CASSWGGGSSPGELFF.

This clone appeared a single time. The chain carries TRBV30 and TRBJ1-2, with a tentative D call TRBD1 (5 bases). Per the germline V gene, CDR1 is GTSNPN and CDR2 is SVGIG (reference sequence). CDR3 length: 12 amino acids. Trimming stripped 5 bases from V and 7 bases from J, with 14 bases between. The CDR3 is CAWGTASFGYTF. CDR3 nucleotides: TGTGCCTGGGGGACGGCCTCCTTTGGCTACACCTTC.

This chain links TRBV7-3 with TRBJ2-1, with 9 positions matching TRBD2. This CDR3 has 16 residues. The germline V gene encodes CDR1 SGHTA and CDR2 FQGTGA. Trimming removed 2 bases from V and 7 bases from J; junction bases left unmatched: 9. CDR3 bases: TGTGCCAGCAGCTTAGCTCTAGCGGGGTTAGGGAATGAGCAGTTCTTC. Protein sequence: CASSLALAGLGNEQFF.

The CDR3 nucleotides read TGTGCCAGCGCTCTCTCCGTCCCCTACGAGCAGTACTTC. It is translated as CASALSVPYEQYF. The rearrangement uses TRBV27 and TRBJ2-7; D not resolved. Trimming left V 8 bases short and J 2 bases short, with 13 bases between. The CDR3 loop spans 13 amino acids. In germline, CDR1 is MNHEY, CDR2 SMNVEV (reference sequence).

This chain links TRBV7-9 with TRBJ1-4, with TRBD1 matching over 8 bases. After removal of 1 base from V and 5 bases from J, the junction contained 3 bases not matched to a gene. Germline V gene lookup returns CDR1 SEHNR and CDR2 FQNEAQ (reference sequence). The CDR3 runs to 15 residues. The CDR3 loop is CASSLETGANEKLFF. In nucleotides, the CDR3 is TGTGCCAGCAGCTTAGAGACAGGGGCGAATGAAAAACTGTTTTTT. The whole variable domain, remainder taken from reference TRBV7-9 and TRBJ1-4, is DTGVSQNPRHKITKRGQNVTFRCDPISEHNRLYWYRQTLGQGPEFLTYFQNEAQLEKSRLLSDRFSAERPKGSFSTLEIQRTEQGDSAMYLCASSLETGANEKLFFGSGTQLSVL.

The chain uses TRBV10-3 and TRBJ1-1, with D hard to call. The CDR3 has 15 amino acids. The V end lost 3 bases, the J end lost 1 base, and 12 bases lay between the germline ends. Germline V gene sequence: CDR1 ENHRY, CDR2 SYGVKD. As DNA, the CDR3 is TGTGCCATCAGTGACGACGGGCTAGCGAACACTGAAGCTTTCTTT. Protein: CAISDDGLANTEAFF.

V and J are TRBV5-1 and TRBJ1-2; unclear D gene. The CDR3 contains 14 residues. The V end was cut by 0 bases, the J end by 5 bases, with 11 bases between. Looked up from germline, CDR1 is SGHRS and CDR2 is YFSETQ. The CDR3 protein is CASSLAEGRYGYTF. Written as DNA, the CDR3 is TGCGCCAGCAGCTTGGCCGAAGGGCGTTATGGCTACACCTTC.

In DNA, the CDR3 is TGTGCCAGCTCCGCTGGAGCGGGAGCGAACAATGAGCAGTTCTTC. Its protein product is CASSAGAGANNEQFF. J is TRBJ2-1 and V is TRBV6-4, with 8 bases aligning to TRBD2. The ends lost 8 bases at V and 5 bases at J; junction bases unmatched: 11. Looked up from germline, CDR1 is MRHNA and CDR2 is SNTAGT. CDR3 length: 15 residues.

CDR3 coding DNA: TGTGCAGTGTCGGCTCGGGACTTCAAACCCGTCTATGGCTACACCTTC. Protein: CAVSARDFKPVYGYTF. This chain uses TRBV7-9 with TRBJ1-2; D may be TRBD1 (5 bases). The CDR3 length is 16 residues. CDR1 is SEHNR and CDR2 is FQNEAQ in the germline V gene (reference sequence).

The chain recombines TRBV28 with TRBJ2-7, with TRBD1 matching 7 bases. The junction had 11 bases not matched to a gene; V was cut back by 4 bases and J by 2 bases. The germline V gene encodes CDR1 MDHEN and CDR2 SYDVKM. The CDR3 covers 16 residues. Here the CDR3 reads CASSYNPGQPTYEQYF. CDR3 DNA sequence: TGTGCCAGCAGTTATAATCCGGGACAGCCAACCTACGAGCAGTACTTC.

The chain has TRBV7-6 and TRBJ2-1; 13 bases line up with TRBD2. Per the germline V gene, CDR1 is SGHVS and CDR2 is FNYEAQ. CDR3 length: 15 amino acids. Losses at the gene ends were 5 bases for V and 6 bases for J; bases not matched to a gene: 4. The CDR3, as DNA: TGTGCCAGCAGCGTCACTAGCGGGAGGGCCAATGAGCAGTTCTTC. This gives the protein CASSVTSGRANEQFF.

The chain has TRBV27 and TRBJ2-7; a possible D gene is TRBD2 (6 bases). The V gene lost 4 bases and the J gene lost 6 bases, with 16 bases spanning the gap. The CDR3 loop spans 14 amino acids. The germline V gene has CDR1 MNHEY and CDR2 SMNVEV (reference sequence). The CDR3 region has the DNA TGTGCCAGCAGTTGGGGAGGAGCCTCTGGCGAGCAGTACTTC. Encoded protein: CASSWGGASGEQYF.

The chain links TRBV7-3 to TRBJ2-3, with TRBD2 matching 11 bases. CDR3 size: 15 residues. After removal of 3 bases from V and 1 base from J, the junction contained 0 bases not matched to a gene. Germline V lookup: CDR1 SGHTA, CDR2 FQGTGA. This chain's CDR3 is CASSFSGGGTDTQYF. The CDR3 DNA is TGTGCCAGCAGCTTTAGCGGGGGGGGCACAGATACGCAGTATTTT.

For the CDR3, the DNA is TGCAGCGTTACCATTAACTATGGCTACACCTTC. Its translation is CSVTINYGYTF. The chain has TRBV29-1 and TRBJ1-2; no clear D gene. Germline V gene data show CDR1 as SQVTM and CDR2 as ANQGSEA. V dropped 5 bases and J dropped 1 base, with 5 bases sitting between them. This CDR3 comprises 11 residues.

The CDR3 nucleotides read TGCGCCAGCAGCCAAGATCTCGGGGAGCTGTTTTTT. Translating gives CASSQDLGELFF. The chain employs TRBV4-1 and TRBJ2-2, with D hard to call. Between the trimmed V and J ends, which lost 0 bases and 7 bases, there was a span of 3 bases. Germline loops: CDR1 MGHRA, CDR2 YSYEKL. The CDR3 covers 12 residues.

This clone occurred once. This rearrangement joins TRBV9 to TRBJ2-7; the D call may be TRBD1 or TRBD2 (5 bases each). This CDR3 is built from 14 residues. Trimming took 3 bases from V and 2 from J, leaving 12 bases between them. CDR1 and CDR2 (germline): SGDLS, YYNGEE. CDR3: CASSDRDGAYEQYF. The CDR3, as DNA: TGTGCCAGCAGCGACCGGGACGGCGCCTACGAGCAGTACTTC.

The chain has TRBV21-1 and TRBJ1-2; the table calls TRBD1, which could not be checked here. TRBV21-1 is tagged as a pseudogene. The CDR3 extends over 19 amino acids. The CDR3 region has the DNA TGTGCCAGCAGCAATGGATGCAATGGGACGGACAGCGCTAACTATGGCTACACCTTC. This codes for CASSNGCNGTDSANYGYTF.

This clone appeared once. The V and J genes are TRBV5-1 and TRBJ2-1; TRBD2 matches at 7 bases. The J segment lost 6 bases and the V segment lost 3 bases, leaving 12 bases of the junction unmatched. Looked up from germline, CDR1 is SGHRS and CDR2 is YFSETQ. The CDR3 runs 16 residues. CDR3 DNA: TGCGCCAGCAGCTGGGGGGGATCGACAGCGAGCAATGAGCAGTTCTTC. Translated: CASSWGGSTASNEQFF.

This sequence joins TRBV28 and TRBJ2-5; the match to TRBD1 covers 8 bases. The J segment lost 0 bases and the V segment lost 2 bases, leaving 8 bases of the junction unmatched. The CDR3 runs to 17 residues. The germline gives CDR1 MDHEN, CDR2 SYDVKM. The CDR3 spells CASSLPPDRAYQETQYF. In nucleotides, the CDR3 is TGTGCCAGCAGTTTACCCCCGGACAGGGCATACCAAGAGACCCAGTACTTC.

This rearrangement joins TRBV5-6 to TRBJ1-5; 9 nucleotides match TRBD1. The CDR3 has 14 residues. CDR1 and CDR2 from the germline V gene are SGHDT and YYEEEE. Trimming removed 5 bases from V and 4 bases from J; junction bases left unmatched: 4. The CDR3 coding sequence is TGTGCCAGCAGGCTACAGGGGGCGAATCAGCCCCAGCATTTT. Translation gives CASRLQGANQPQHF.

The chain uses TRBV9 and TRBJ1-5; D uncertain. CDR3 length: 15 amino acids. Germline CDR1 SGDLS, CDR2 YYNGEE. V was cut by 0 bases and J by 1 base, with 8 bases left in between. The chain's CDR3 is CASSVGAKSNQPQHF. The DNA for the CDR3 is TGTGCCAGCAGCGTAGGCGCGAAAAGCAATCAGCCCCAGCATTTT. Complete variable domain (other parts from reference TRBV9 and TRBJ1-5): DSGVTQTPKHLITATGQRVTLRCSPRSGDLSVYWYQQSLDQGLQFLIQYYNGEERAKGNILERFSAQQFPDLHSELNLSSLELGDSALYFCASSVGAKSNQPQHFGDGTRLSIL.

This sequence joins TRBV9 and TRBJ1-6; D is ambiguous. V shed 4 bases and J shed 2 bases, with 13 bases lying between them. The CDR3 covers 16 residues. Germline CDR1 reads SGDLS; CDR2 reads YYNGEE. The CDR3 loop reads CASSSLEGTYNSPLHF. In DNA form, the CDR3 reads TGTGCCAGCAGCTCCTTAGAAGGGACCTATAATTCACCCCTCCACTTT.

This clone appeared a single time. The chain carries TRBV19 and TRBJ2-6; 7 nucleotides match TRBD1. Germline V CDR1 and CDR2: LNHDA, SQIVND (reference sequence). J lost 0 bases, V lost 3 bases, and 5 bases had no gene match. This CDR3 comprises 17 residues. The CDR3 here is CASSIQGQSSGANVLTF. The DNA of the CDR3 is TGTGCCAGTAGTATTCAGGGACAGAGCTCTGGGGCCAACGTCCTGACTTTC.